The TCR beta chain described here comes from a study of T cell responses to AZD1222 COVID-19 vaccine. There are 14 residues in the CDR3. Germline V gene data show CDR1 as PRHDT and CDR2 as FYEKMQ (reference sequence). V was cut by 5 bases and J by 10 bases, with 20 bases left in between. Details on this clone: Its antigen remains unidentified.

The protocol was immunoSEQ multiplex PCR, while the TCRdb copy is restricted to in-frame clones and leaves out a portion. Of 95,000 to 130,000 clones listed, less than 90% are singletons. The study's findings and limits: Baseline seropositivity characterized only six or seven AZD1222 recipients.

The clonotype originates from an adult in good health. The sample consisted of peripheral blood, taken on day 0 of AZD1222 vaccination. The chain recombines TRBV13 with TRBJ1-2, with a weak D call TRBD1 (5 bases). CDR3 region: CASSILSGPEYYTF. The CDR3 DNA reads as TGTGCCAGCAGCATACTATCAGGGCCCGAATACTACACCTTC.